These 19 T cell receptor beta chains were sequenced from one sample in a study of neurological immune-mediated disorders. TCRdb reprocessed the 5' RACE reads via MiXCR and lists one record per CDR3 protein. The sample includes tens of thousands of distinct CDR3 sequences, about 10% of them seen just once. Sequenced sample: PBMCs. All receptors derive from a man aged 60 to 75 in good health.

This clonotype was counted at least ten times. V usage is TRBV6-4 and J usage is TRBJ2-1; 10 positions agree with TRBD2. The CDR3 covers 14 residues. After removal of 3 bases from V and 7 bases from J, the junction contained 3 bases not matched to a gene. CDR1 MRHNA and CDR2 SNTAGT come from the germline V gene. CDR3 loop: CASSEAGGANEQFF. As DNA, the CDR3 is TGTGCCAGCAGTGAAGCGGGGGGGGCGAATGAGCAGTTCTTC.

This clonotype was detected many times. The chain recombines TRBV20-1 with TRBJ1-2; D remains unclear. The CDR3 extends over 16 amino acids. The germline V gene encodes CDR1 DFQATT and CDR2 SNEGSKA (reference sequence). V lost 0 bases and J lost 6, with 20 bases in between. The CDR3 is CSAREIAGIPFDGYTF. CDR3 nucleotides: TGCAGTGCTAGAGAAATAGCAGGAATACCCTTCGATGGCTACACCTTC.

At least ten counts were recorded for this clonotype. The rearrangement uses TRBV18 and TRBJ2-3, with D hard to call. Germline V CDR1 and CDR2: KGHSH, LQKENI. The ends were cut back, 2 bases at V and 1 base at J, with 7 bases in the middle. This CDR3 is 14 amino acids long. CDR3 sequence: CASSPGQGTDTQYF. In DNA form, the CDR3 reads TGTGCCAGCTCACCAGGGCAGGGCACAGATACGCAGTATTTT.

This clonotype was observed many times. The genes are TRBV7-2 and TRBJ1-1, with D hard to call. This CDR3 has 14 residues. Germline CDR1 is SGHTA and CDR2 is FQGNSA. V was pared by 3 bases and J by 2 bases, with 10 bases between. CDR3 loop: CASSFSQRNTEAFF. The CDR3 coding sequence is TGTGCCAGCAGCTTTAGCCAGAGAAACACTGAAGCTTTCTTT. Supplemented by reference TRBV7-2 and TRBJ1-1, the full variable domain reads GAGVSQSPSNKVTEKGKDVELRCDPISGHTALYWYRQSLGQGLEFLIYFQGNSAPDKSGLPSDRFSAERTGGSVSTLTIQRTQQEDSAVYLCASSFSQRNTEAFFGQGTRLTVV.

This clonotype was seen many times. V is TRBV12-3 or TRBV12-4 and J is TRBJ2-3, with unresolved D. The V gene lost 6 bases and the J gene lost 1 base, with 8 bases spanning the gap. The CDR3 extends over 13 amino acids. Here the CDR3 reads CASRTRRTDTQYF. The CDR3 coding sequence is TGTGCCAGCAGGACCCGCCGCACAGATACGCAGTATTTT.

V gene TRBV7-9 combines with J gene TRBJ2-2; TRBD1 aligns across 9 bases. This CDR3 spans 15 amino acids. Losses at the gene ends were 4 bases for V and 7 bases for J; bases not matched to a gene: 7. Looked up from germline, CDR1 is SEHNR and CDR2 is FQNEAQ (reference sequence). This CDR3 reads CASSSAGTGIGELFF. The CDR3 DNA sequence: TGTGCCAGCAGCTCCGCCGGGACAGGGATCGGGGAGCTGTTTTTT.

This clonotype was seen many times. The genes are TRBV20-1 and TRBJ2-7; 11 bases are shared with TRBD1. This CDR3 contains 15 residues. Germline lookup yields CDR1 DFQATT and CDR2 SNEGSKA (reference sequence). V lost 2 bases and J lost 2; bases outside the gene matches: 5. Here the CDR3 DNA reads TGCAGTGCTAGATCGCGGGGACAGGGGGCCTACGAGCAGTACTTC. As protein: CSARSRGQGAYEQYF.

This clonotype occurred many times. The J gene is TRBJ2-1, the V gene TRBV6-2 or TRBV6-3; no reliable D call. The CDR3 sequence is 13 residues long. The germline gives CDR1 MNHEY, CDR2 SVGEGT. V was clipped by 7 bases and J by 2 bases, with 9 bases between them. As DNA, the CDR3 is TGTGCCAGCATAGGCCTTACCTACAATGAGCAGTTCTTC. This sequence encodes CASIGLTYNEQFF.

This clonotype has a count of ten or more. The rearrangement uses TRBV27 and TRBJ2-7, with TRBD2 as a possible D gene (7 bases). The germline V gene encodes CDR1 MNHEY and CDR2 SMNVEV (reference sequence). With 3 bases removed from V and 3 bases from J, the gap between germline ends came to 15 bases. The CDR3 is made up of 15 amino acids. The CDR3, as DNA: TGTGCCAGCAGTTTGGGCGGGGGCTTCATCTACGAGCAGTACTTC. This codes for CASSLGGGFIYEQYF.

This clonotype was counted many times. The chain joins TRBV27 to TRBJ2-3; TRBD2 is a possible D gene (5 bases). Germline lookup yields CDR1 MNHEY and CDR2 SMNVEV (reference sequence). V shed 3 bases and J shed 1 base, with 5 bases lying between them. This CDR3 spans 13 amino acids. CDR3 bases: TGTGCCAGCAGTTTGGAGGGCACAGATACGCAGTATTTT. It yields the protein CASSLEGTDTQYF.

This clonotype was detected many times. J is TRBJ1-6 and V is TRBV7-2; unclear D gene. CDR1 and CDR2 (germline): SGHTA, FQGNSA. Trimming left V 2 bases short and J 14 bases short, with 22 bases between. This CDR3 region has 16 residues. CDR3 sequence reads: CASSLSNGGPLQTLHF. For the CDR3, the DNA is TGTGCCAGCAGCTTATCCAACGGAGGCCCCCTGCAAACCCTCCACTTT.

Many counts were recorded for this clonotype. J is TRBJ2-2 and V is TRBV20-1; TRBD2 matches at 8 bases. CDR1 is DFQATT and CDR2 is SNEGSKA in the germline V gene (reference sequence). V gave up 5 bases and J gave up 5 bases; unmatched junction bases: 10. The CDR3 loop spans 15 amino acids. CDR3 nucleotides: TGCAGTGCTCGGGAGGGGGGAGCTGGGACCGGGGAGCTGTTTTTT. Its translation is CSAREGGAGTGELFF.

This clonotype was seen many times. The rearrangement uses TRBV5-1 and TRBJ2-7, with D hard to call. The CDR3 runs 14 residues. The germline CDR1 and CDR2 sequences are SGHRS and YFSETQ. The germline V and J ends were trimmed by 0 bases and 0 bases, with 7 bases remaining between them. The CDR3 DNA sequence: TGCGCCAGCAGCTTGGGTGACAACTCCTACGAGCAGTACTTC. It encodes CASSLGDNSYEQYF.

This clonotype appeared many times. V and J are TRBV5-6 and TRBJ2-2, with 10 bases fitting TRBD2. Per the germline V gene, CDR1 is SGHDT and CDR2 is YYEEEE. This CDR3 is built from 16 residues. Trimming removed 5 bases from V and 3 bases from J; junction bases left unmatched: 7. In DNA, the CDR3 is TGTGCCAGCAGACCGGAGCGGGGGGGATACACCGGGGAGCTGTTTTTT. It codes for CASRPERGGYTGELFF.

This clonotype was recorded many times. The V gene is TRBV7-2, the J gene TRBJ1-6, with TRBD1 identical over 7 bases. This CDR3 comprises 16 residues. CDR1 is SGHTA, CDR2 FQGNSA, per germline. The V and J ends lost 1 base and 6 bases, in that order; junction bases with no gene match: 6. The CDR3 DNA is TGTGCCAGCAGCTTAGTTCTCGAGGGGGCTAATTCACCCCTCCACTTT. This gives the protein CASSLVLEGANSPLHF.

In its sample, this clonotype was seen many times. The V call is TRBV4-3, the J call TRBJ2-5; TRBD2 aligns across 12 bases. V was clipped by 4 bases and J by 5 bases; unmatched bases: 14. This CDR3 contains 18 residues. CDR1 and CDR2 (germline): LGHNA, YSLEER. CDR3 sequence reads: CASSPRAPGLAGWETQYF. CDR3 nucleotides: TGCGCCAGCAGCCCACGTGCTCCGGGACTAGCGGGTTGGGAGACCCAGTACTTC.

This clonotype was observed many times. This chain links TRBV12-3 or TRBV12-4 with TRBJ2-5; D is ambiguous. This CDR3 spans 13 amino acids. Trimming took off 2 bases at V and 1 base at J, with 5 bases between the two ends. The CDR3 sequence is CASSLQVQETQYF. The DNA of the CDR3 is TGTGCCAGCAGTTTACAAGTCCAAGAGACCCAGTACTTC.

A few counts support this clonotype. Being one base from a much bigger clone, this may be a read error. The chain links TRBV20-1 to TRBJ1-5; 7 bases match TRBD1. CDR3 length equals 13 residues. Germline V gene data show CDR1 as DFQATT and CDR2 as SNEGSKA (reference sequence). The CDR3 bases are TGCAGTGCTAAGGGACAGCTAAATCAGCCCCATCATTTT. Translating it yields CSAKGQLNQPHHF.

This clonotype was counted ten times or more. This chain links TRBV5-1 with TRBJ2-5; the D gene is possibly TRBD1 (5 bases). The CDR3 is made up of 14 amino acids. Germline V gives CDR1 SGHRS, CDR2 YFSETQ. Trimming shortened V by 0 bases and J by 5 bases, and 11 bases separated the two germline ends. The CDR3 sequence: CASSLASGLETQYF. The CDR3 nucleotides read TGCGCCAGCAGCTTGGCCTCAGGGTTGGAGACCCAGTACTTC.